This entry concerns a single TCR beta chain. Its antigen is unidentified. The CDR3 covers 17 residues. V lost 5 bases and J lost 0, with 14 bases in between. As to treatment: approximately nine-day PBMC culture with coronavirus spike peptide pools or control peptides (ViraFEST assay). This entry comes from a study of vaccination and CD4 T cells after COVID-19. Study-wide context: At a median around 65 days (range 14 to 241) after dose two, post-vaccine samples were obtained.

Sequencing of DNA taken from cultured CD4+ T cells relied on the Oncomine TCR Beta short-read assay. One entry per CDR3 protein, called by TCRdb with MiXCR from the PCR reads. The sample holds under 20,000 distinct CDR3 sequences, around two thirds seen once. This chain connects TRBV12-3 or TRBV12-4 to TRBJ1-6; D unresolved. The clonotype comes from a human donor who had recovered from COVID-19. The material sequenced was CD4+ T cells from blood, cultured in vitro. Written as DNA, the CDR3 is TGTGCCAGCAGTATTGGGCAGTTGAGCTCCTATAATTCACCCCTCCACTTT. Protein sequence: CASSIGQLSSYNSPLHF.